This T cell receptor beta chain was captured in a study of blood T cell repertoires in COVID-19. The wider study: Collection of acute and convalescent COVID-19 samples took place in the United States, Italy and Spain. PBMCs, B-cell-depleted T cells, or T cells were the source of the cDNA or gDNA that made up the material.

In the source study's methods: Reference gene primers were amplified, and this amplification served to estimate nucleated cell counts. TCRdb keeps only in-frame clones here, not all; method: immunoSEQ multiplex PCR. For V, J and clone size, that table is used; D and trimming come from the DNA. The sample yields 100,000 or so clones, approximately 92% seen once. The CDR3 runs to 11 residues. In germline, CDR1 is MNHEY, CDR2 SMNVEV (reference sequence). V lost 2 bases and J 9 bases, leaving 8 bases between the germline ends. This receptor was obtained from a woman in her sixties with active COVID-19. Input material: peripheral blood. This sequence joins TRBV27 and TRBJ2-7, with a tentative D call TRBD1 (6 bases). The CDR3 nucleotides read TGTGCCAGCAGTTTAGGGGGCCGGCAGTACTTC. This codes for CASSLGGRQYF.